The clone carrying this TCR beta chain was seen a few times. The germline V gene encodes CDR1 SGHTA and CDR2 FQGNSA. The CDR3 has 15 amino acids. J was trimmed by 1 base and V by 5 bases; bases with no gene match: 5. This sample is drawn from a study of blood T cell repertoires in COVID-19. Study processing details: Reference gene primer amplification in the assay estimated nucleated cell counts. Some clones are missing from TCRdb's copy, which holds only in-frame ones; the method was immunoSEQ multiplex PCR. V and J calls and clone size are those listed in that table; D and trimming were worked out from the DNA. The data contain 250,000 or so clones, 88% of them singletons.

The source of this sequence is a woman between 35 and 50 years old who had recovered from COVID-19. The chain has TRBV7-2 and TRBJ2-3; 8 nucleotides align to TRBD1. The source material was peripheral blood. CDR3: CASSPTGAGTDTQYF. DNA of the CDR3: TGTGCCAGCAGCCCGACAGGGGCGGGCACAGATACGCAGTATTTT.